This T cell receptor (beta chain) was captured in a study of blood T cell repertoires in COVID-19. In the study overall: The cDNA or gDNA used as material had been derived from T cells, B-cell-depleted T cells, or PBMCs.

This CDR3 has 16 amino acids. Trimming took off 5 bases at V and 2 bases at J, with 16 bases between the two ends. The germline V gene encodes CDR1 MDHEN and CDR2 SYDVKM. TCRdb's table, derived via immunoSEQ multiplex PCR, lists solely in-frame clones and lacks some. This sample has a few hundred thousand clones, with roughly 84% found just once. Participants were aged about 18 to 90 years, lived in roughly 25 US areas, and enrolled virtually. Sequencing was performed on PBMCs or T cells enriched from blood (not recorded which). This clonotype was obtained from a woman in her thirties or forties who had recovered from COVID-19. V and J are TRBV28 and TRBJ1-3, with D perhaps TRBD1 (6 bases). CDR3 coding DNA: TGTGCCAGCAGTCGCCCGTTGGGGGCCACTGGAAACACCATATATTTT. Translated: CASSRPLGATGNTIYF.